Listed here is a single TCR beta chain. No antigen is known for it. This specimen comes from a study of cytomegalovirus exposure and HLA in healthy donors. Primers included in the PCR were 60 Vbeta and 13 Jbeta primers. Clones were read by immunoSEQ multiplex PCR, and TCRdb kept only the in-frame ones, dropping some. The listing records almost 45,000 clones. Nominally healthy donors were sampled, though unrecorded immune exposures were likely. The CDR3 consists of 12 residues. Germline CDR1 and CDR2: SGHRS and YFSETQ. With 0 bases removed from V and 2 bases from J, the gap between germline ends came to 3 bases. The study, taken as a whole, reports: Later analysis associated a missense DCLRE1C variant with TCR beta V- and J-gene trimming.

This chain joins TRBV5-1 and TRBJ2-7; D gene ambiguous. This clonotype was obtained from a male donor in good health and CMV-seronegative. The sample comprised PBMCs. Here the CDR3 reads CASSLDTYEQYF. For the CDR3, the DNA is TGCGCCAGCAGCTTGGACACCTACGAGCAGTACTTC.